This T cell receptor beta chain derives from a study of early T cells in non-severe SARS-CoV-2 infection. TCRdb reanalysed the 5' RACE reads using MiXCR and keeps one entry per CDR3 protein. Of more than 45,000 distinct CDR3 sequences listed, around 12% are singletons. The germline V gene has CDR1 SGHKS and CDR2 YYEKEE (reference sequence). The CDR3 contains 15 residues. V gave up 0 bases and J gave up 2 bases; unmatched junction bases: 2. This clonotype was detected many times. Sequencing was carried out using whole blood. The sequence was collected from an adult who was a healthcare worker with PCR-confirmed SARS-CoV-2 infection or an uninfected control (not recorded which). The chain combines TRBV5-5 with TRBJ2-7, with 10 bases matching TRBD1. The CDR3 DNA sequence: TGTGCCAGCAGCTTGGGAGGACAGGGGGCCTACGAGCAGTACTTC. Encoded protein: CASSLGGQGAYEQYF.